The 21 T cell receptor beta chains listed next were all sequenced from one sample in a study of T cells after yellow fever vaccination. TCRdb analysed the 5' RACE reads with MiXCR anew, one entry per CDR3 protein. The data contain some 550,000 distinct CDR3 sequences, less than 20% of them singletons. This material consisted of PBMCs, taken 15 days after the yellow fever booster vaccination. The receptor source for this set is a man younger than 45 who received the YFV17D yellow fever vaccine.

This rearrangement joins TRBV15 to TRBJ2-7, with D unresolved. V lost 0 bases, J lost 3 bases, and 12 bases lay in between. CDR1 LNHNV and CDR2 YYDKDF come from the germline V gene (reference sequence). The CDR3 is 15 residues long. The CDR3 region is CATSRDPVVGYEQYF. CDR3 sequence (DNA): TGTGCCACCAGCAGAGATCCGGTTGTTGGCTACGAGCAGTACTTC. The whole variable domain, remainder taken from reference TRBV15 and TRBJ2-7, is DAMVIQNPRYQVTQFGKPVTLSCSQTLNHNVMYWYQQKSSQAPKLLFHYYDKDFNNEADTPDNFQSRRPNTSFCFLDIRSPGLGDTAMYLCATSRDPVVGYEQYFGPGTRLTVT.

This chain uses TRBV9 with TRBJ2-1; unclear D gene. CDR1 SGDLS and CDR2 YYNGEE come from the germline V gene. This CDR3 comprises 12 residues. Trimming took off 0 bases at V and 7 bases at J, with 5 bases between the two ends. The CDR3 reads CASSVGPNEQFF. CDR3 bases: TGTGCCAGCAGCGTAGGACCAAATGAGCAGTTCTTC.

This clonotype was counted between two and nine times. The V and J genes are TRBV7-3 and TRBJ2-2; D unclear. V was pared by 5 bases and J by 5 bases, with 9 bases between. Germline CDR1 SGHTA, CDR2 FQGTGA. The length of the CDR3 is 13 residues. The CDR3 DNA is TGTGCCAGCAGCCAGCTGGATACCGGGGAGCTGTTTTTT. Translated: CASSQLDTGELFF. The whole variable domain, remainder taken from reference TRBV7-3 and TRBJ2-2, is GAGVSQTPSNKVTEKGKYVELRCDPISGHTALYWYRQSLGQGPEFLIYFQGTGAADDSGLPNDRFFAVRPEGSVSTLKIQRTERGDSAVYLCASSQLDTGELFFGEGSRLTVL.

This clonotype has only a few counts. The chain couples TRBV19 to TRBJ1-5; D uncertain. Germline V gives CDR1 LNHDA, CDR2 SQIVND (reference sequence). The CDR3 runs to 15 residues. Trimming removed 7 bases at V and 1 base at J, with 14 bases between. The CDR3: CASNAPGRSNQPQHF. CDR3 sequence (DNA): TGTGCCAGTAACGCACCCGGCAGGAGCAATCAGCCCCAGCATTTT.

This sequence joins TRBV5-5 and TRBJ2-2; tentative D call: TRBD1 (5 bases). Germline CDR1 reads SGHKS; CDR2 reads YYEKEE (reference sequence). The CDR3 loop spans 17 amino acids. Between the trimmed V and J ends, which lost 0 bases and 0 bases, there was a span of 12 bases. The CDR3 spells CASSLGHRNTNTGELFF. CDR3 sequence (DNA): TGTGCCAGCAGCTTGGGGCACAGGAATACGAACACCGGGGAGCTGTTTTTT.

This rearrangement joins TRBV29-1 to TRBJ1-2, with D unresolved. In germline, CDR1 is SQVTM, CDR2 ANQGSEA. V lost 3 bases to trimming and J lost 11 bases, with 10 bases between them. The length of the CDR3 is 10 residues. The CDR3 DNA reads as TGCAGCGTTGAGCAGCACTCGTACACCTTC. Its protein product is CSVEQHSYTF.

This clonotype was seen a few times. The V call is TRBV6-2 or TRBV6-3, the J call TRBJ2-1; 10 nucleotides agree with TRBD1. Germline CDR1 MNHEY, CDR2 SVGEGT. Trimming cost V 4 bases and J 3 bases; bases outside gene matches: 3. The length of the CDR3 is 15 residues. CDR3 region: CASSSGDRGYNEQFF. The DNA of the CDR3 is TGTGCCAGCAGTTCTGGGGACAGGGGCTACAATGAGCAGTTCTTC.

This rearrangement joins TRBV20-1 to TRBJ2-5; weak D call: TRBD2 (5 bases). The germline V gene encodes CDR1 DFQATT and CDR2 SNEGSKA (reference sequence). V was cut by 6 bases and J by 3 bases, with 8 bases left in between. The CDR3 loop spans 11 amino acids. CDR3 in DNA: TGCAGTGCGTGGCGGGAAGAGACCCAGTACTTC. This sequence encodes CSAWREETQYF.

V is TRBV7-2 and J is TRBJ2-1; TRBD2 aligns across 10 bases. With V trimmed by 4 bases and J by 13 bases, 10 bases remained unmatched. The CDR3 has 14 residues. In germline, CDR1 is SGHTA, CDR2 FQGNSA. The CDR3: CASSSGGSGRPQFF. The CDR3, as DNA: TGTGCCAGCAGCTCGGGCGGTAGCGGGAGGCCACAGTTCTTC.

The chain combines TRBV5-4 with TRBJ1-2; D perhaps matches TRBD1 (6 bases). Germline V gives CDR1 SGHNT, CDR2 YYREEE (reference sequence). CDR3 length: 14 amino acids. The ends were cut back, 2 bases at V and 7 bases at J, with 15 bases in the middle. CDR3 in DNA: TGTGCCAGCAGCTTCGAGGCGACAGGTGGTGGCTACACCTTC. It yields the protein CASSFEATGGGYTF.

This chain links TRBV27 with TRBJ1-4; the D gene is possibly TRBD1 (6 bases). CDR1 MNHEY and CDR2 SMNVEV come from the germline V gene (reference sequence). This CDR3 has 14 residues. Trimming took off 8 bases at V and 5 bases at J, with 15 bases between the two ends. CDR3 nucleotide sequence: TGTGCCAGCCGGGCTCGACAGGAAAATGAAAAACTGTTTTTT. As protein: CASRARQENEKLFF.

V is TRBV12-3 or TRBV12-4 and J is TRBJ2-1; D is unclear. This CDR3 has 13 amino acids. V dropped 5 bases and J dropped 10 bases, with 15 bases sitting between them. This chain's CDR3 is CASSTSESPEQFF. The CDR3 DNA reads as TGTGCCAGCAGTACCTCCGAGAGCCCCGAGCAGTTCTTC.

This clonotype was recorded once. The CDR3 DNA reads TGTGCCAGCTCCCCCCGTGGGGTAGAATACGAGCAGTACTTC. Protein: CASSPRGVEYEQYF. The V call is TRBV18, the J call TRBJ2-7, with D unclear. CDR3 length equals 14 residues. V gave up 6 bases and J gave up 4 bases, with 16 bases separating them. CDR1 and CDR2 (germline): KGHSH, LQKENI.

V and J are TRBV5-1 and TRBJ1-1; D remains ambiguous. Germline-derived CDR1 and CDR2 are SGHRS and YFSETQ. The CDR3 has 14 residues. The V gene lost 0 bases and the J gene lost 2 bases, with 8 bases spanning the gap. This CDR3 reads CASSLGGINTEAFF. CDR3 in DNA: TGCGCCAGCAGCTTGGGCGGAATTAACACTGAAGCTTTCTTT.

This clonotype occurred a few times. The rearrangement uses TRBV10-3 and TRBJ2-7; 10 nucleotides line up with TRBD2. This CDR3 spans 14 amino acids. Unmatched junction bases numbered 5, after V lost 4 bases and J lost 5 bases. CDR1 is ENHRY and CDR2 is SYGVKD in the germline V gene. The CDR3 DNA follows: TGTGCCATCAGTGTCAGCGGGAGGGGTGACGAGCAGTACTTC. This translates into CAISVSGRGDEQYF.

The chain recombines TRBV6-5 with TRBJ2-4; D unclear. This CDR3 has 15 residues. CDR1 is MNHEY, CDR2 SVGAGI, per germline. V was pared by 2 bases and J by 9 bases, with 17 bases between. CDR3 in DNA: TGTGCCAGCAGTTACGATTGGACGGTGGTTAGCATTCAGTACTTC. Its translation: CASSYDWTVVSIQYF.

At least ten counts were recorded for this clonotype. Germline and junction disagree at one end, which may indicate a read error. The V and J genes are TRBV20-1 and TRBJ2-1, with TRBD2 matching over 8 bases. The CDR3 totals 14 residues. CDR1 is DFQATT, CDR2 SNEGSKA, per germline (reference sequence). The CDR3 bases are TGCAGTACTAGCGGAGAGAGGTCCTACAATGAGCAGTTCTTC. Amino acid sequence: CSTSGERSYNEQFF.

This clonotype was found a few times. V gene TRBV12-5 combines with J gene TRBJ1-5; D is unresolved. This CDR3 comprises 11 residues. Germline loops: CDR1 LGHNT, CDR2 FRNRAP. The ends were cut back, 7 bases at V and 10 bases at J, with 11 bases in the middle. Written as DNA, the CDR3 is TGTGCTAGTGCCTCCAGCGACCCCCAGCATTTT. Translating it yields CASASSDPQHF.

The gene calls are TRBV20-1 and TRBJ2-7; 11 bases agree with TRBD1. V shed 3 bases and J 2 bases; nucleotides not matched to a gene: 6. This CDR3 is 15 amino acids long. From germline, CDR1 is DFQATT and CDR2 SNEGSKA (reference sequence). The CDR3 DNA reads as TGCAGTGCTAGTCGACCGGGACAGGGGGCCTACGAGCAGTACTTC. Encoded protein: CSASRPGQGAYEQYF.

The V call is TRBV20-1, the J call TRBJ2-7; D remains unclear. V was clipped by 3 bases and J by 5 bases, with 8 bases between them. The CDR3 has 11 amino acids. The V gene's germline CDR1 is DFQATT and CDR2 SNEGSKA (reference sequence). CDR3 amino acids: CSARSRNEQYF. CDR3 coding DNA: TGCAGTGCTAGGTCCAGGAACGAGCAGTACTTC.

The chain has TRBV29-1 and TRBJ2-3; D ambiguous. V was trimmed by 3 bases and J by 0 bases, leaving 16 bases between them. CDR3 length: 16 residues. In germline, CDR1 is SQVTM, CDR2 ANQGSEA. The CDR3 loop reads CSVDPWRPASTDTQYF. DNA for the CDR3: TGCAGCGTTGATCCCTGGCGCCCAGCTAGCACAGATACGCAGTATTTT.